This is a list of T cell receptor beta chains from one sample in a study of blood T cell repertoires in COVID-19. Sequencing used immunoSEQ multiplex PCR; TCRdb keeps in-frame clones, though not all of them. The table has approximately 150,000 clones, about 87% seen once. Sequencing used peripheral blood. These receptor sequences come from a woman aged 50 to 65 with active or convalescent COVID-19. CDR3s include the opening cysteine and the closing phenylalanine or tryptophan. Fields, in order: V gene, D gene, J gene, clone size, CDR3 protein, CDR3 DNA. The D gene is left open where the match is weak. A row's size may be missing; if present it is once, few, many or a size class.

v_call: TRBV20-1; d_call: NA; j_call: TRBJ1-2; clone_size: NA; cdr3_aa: CSALSGDGYTF; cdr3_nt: TGCAGTGCTCTTTCAGGGGATGGCTACACCTTC
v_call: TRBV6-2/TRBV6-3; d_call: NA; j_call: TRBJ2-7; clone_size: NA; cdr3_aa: CASSYPSNGEQYF; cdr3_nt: TGTGCCAGCAGTTACCCGAGCAACGGGGAGCAGTACTTC
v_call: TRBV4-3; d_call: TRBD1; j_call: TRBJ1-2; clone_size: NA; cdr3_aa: CASSQGSGGLNYGYTF; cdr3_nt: TGCGCCAGCAGCCAAGGATCAGGGGGCTTGAACTATGGCTACACCTTC
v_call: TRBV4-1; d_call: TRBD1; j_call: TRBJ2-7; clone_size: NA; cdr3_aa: CASSQISSGDSSYEQYF; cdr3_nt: TGCGCCAGCAGCCAAATAAGTAGTGGGGACAGCTCCTACGAGCAGTACTTC
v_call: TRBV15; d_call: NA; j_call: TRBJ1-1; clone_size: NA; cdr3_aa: CATSTAGYTEAFF; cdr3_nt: TGTGCCACCAGCACTGCAGGGTACACTGAAGCTTTCTTT
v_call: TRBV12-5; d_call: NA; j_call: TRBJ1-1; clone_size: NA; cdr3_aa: CASGAGQKNTEAFF; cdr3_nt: TGTGCTAGTGGAGCTGGACAGAAGAACACTGAAGCTTTCTTT
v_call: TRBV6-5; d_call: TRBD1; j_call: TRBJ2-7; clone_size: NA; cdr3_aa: CASSYGTEYEQYF; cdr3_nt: TGTGCCAGCAGTTATGGGACAGAGTACGAGCAGTACTTC
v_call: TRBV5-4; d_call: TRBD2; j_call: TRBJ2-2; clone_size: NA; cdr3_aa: CASSSSGRTGELFF; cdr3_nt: TGTGCCAGCAGTTCTAGCGGGAGGACCGGGGAGCTGTTTTTT
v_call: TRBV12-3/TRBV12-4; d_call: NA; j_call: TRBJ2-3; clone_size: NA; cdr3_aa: CASSFYPGDTQYF; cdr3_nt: TGTGCCAGCAGTTTTTACCCGGGAGATACGCAGTATTTT
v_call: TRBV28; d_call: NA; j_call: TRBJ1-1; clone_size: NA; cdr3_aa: CASRGQGEVHTEAFF; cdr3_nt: TGTGCCAGCAGGGGGCAGGGTGAGGTCCACACTGAAGCTTTCTTT
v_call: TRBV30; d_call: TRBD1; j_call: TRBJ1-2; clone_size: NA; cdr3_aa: CASPGTASNYGYTF; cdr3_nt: TGTGCCTCTCCTGGGACAGCTAGTAACTATGGCTACACCTTC
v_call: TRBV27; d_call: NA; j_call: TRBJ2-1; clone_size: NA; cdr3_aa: CASSFNRGEQFF; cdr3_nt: TGTGCCAGCAGTTTCAACCGAGGTGAGCAGTTCTTC
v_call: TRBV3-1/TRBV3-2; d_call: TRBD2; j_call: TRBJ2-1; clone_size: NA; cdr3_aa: CASSTSGDRQFF; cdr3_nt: TGTGCCAGCAGCACCAGCGGGGACCGGCAGTTCTTC
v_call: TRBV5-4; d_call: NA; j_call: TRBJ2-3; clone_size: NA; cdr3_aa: CASSPYDWDTQYF; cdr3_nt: TGTGCCAGCAGCCCTTACGACTGGGATACGCAGTATTTT
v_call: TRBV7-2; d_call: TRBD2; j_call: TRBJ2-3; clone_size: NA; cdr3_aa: CASSLEAAGRGLSTDTQYF; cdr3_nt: TGTGCCAGCAGCTTAGAGGCAGCAGGGAGGGGCCTTAGCACAGATACGCAGTATTTT
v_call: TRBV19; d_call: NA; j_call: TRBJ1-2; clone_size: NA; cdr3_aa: CASMSGGGGYTF; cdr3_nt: TGTGCCAGTATGTCGGGCGGGGGTGGCTACACCTTC
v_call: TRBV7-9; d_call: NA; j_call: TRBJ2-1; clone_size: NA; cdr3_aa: CASSLAGTLNEQFF; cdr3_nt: TGTGCCAGCAGCTTAGCGGGGACACTCAATGAGCAGTTCTTC
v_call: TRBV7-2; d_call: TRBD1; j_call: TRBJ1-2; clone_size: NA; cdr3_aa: CASSFRDRGTNGYTF; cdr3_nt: TGTGCCAGCAGCTTCCGGGACAGGGGGACAAATGGCTACACCTTC
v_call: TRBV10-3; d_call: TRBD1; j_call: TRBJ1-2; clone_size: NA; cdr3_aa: CAISESLTGQGNYGYTF; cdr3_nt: TGTGCCATCAGTGAGTCTCTAACGGGACAGGGGAACTATGGCTACACCTTC
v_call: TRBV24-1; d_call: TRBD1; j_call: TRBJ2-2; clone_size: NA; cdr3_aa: CATSDQGAWPGELFF; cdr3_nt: TGTGCCACCAGTGACCAGGGGGCATGGCCCGGGGAGCTGTTTTTT
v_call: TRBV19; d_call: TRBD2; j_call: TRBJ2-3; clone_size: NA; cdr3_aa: CASTKTGGEHTQYF; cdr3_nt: TGTGCCAGTACCAAAACGGGGGGGGAGCATACGCAGTATTTT
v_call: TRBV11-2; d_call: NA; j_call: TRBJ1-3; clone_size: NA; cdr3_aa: CASSLEFGGSGNTIYF; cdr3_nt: TGTGCCAGCAGCTTAGAATTTGGAGGGTCTGGAAACACCATATATTTT
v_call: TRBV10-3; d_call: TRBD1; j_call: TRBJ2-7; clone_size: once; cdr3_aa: CATQNQGQVSSEQYF; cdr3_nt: TGTGCCACCCAGAACCAGGGACAGGTATCGTCCGAGCAGTACTTC
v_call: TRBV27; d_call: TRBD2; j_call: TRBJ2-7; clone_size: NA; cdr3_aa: CASSLRASGMWEQYF; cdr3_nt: TGTGCCAGCAGTTTAAGGGCTAGCGGGATGTGGGAGCAGTACTTC
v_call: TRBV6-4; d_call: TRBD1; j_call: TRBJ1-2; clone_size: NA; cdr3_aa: CASSELSGGKFGYTF; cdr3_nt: TGTGCCAGCAGTGAATTATCAGGGGGTAAATTTGGCTACACCTTC